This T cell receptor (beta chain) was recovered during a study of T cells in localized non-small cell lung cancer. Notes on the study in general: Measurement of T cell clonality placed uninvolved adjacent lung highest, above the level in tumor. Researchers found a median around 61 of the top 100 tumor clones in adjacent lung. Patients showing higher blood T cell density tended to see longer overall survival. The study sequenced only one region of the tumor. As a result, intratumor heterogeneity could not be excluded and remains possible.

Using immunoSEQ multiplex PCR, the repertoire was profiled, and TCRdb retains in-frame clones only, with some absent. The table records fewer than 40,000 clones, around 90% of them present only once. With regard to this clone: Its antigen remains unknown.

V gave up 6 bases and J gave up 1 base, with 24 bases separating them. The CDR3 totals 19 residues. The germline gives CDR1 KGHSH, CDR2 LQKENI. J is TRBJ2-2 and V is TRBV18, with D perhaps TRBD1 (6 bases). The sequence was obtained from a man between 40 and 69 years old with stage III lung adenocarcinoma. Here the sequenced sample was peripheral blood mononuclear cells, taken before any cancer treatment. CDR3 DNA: TGTGCCAGCTCCCCGAACCGGGACAAGGCCGACAAGAACACCGGGGAGCTGTTTTTT. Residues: CASSPNRDKADKNTGELFF.